One and the same sample provided the 28 T cell receptor beta chains below, sequenced in a study of T-cell memory formation after mild COVID-19. TCRdb analysed the 5' RACE reads with MiXCR anew, one entry per CDR3 protein. In the table there are 350,000 to 500,000 distinct CDR3 sequences, 18% of which are singletons. The sample consisted of PBMCs or a T cell subset sorted from them (not recorded which). All receptors derive from a man aged 18 to 30 who had mild COVID-19 (a few samples of this study predate the infection). Cell type and time point are not known.

The J gene is TRBJ2-1, the V gene TRBV7-6; 8 bases match TRBD2. The germline gives CDR1 SGHVS, CDR2 FNYEAQ. V dropped 7 bases and J dropped 7; count of bases not matched to a gene: 12. The CDR3 totals 15 residues. The CDR3 DNA reads as TGTGCCAGCACTCGAACCGGGGGGGCCGGTAATGAGCAGTTCTTC. Translated, it gives CASTRTGGAGNEQFF.

This clonotype was observed a few times. The chain employs TRBV27 and TRBJ2-1; 15 bases align to TRBD2. Germline CDR1 and CDR2: MNHEY and SMNVEV (reference sequence). The CDR3 consists of 15 residues. V dropped 4 bases and J dropped 6; count of bases not matched to a gene: 1. The CDR3, as DNA: TGTGCCAGCAGTTGGACTAGCGGGGGGGCCAATGAGCAGTTCTTC. Translation: CASSWTSGGANEQFF.

This clonotype was observed a handful of times. This sequence joins TRBV7-2 and TRBJ2-7; 9 nucleotides line up with TRBD1. Germline CDR1 and CDR2: SGHTA and FQGNSA. V gave up 5 bases and J gave up 3 bases; unmatched junction bases: 8. This CDR3 has 15 amino acids. CDR3 protein: CASSTLDRGGYEQYF. Written as DNA, the CDR3 is TGTGCCAGCAGCACCTTGGACAGGGGTGGCTACGAGCAGTACTTC.

The sample holds a few counts of this clonotype. The V and J genes are TRBV6-5 and TRBJ2-7, with TRBD2 as a possible D gene (5 bases). Trimming cost V 2 bases and J 2 bases, with 10 bases left between them. This CDR3 has 14 residues. Germline V gene data show CDR1 as MNHEY and CDR2 as SVGAGI. CDR3 protein: CASSYKLGTYEQYV. DNA for the CDR3: TGTGCCAGCAGTTACAAGCTCGGGACCTACGAGCAGTACGTC.

This clonotype showed up just a few times. The rearrangement links TRBV15 to TRBJ2-1; 10 positions agree with TRBD2. The CDR3 sequence is 14 residues long. V was pared by 6 bases and J by 4 bases, with 3 bases of the junction left unmatched. Germline CDR1 reads LNHNV; CDR2 reads YYDKDF (reference sequence). The CDR3 sequence is CATRLAGVYNEQFF. DNA of the CDR3: TGTGCCACCAGGCTAGCGGGGGTATACAATGAGCAGTTCTTC.

This clonotype was seen a few times. This chain connects TRBV20-1 to TRBJ2-3, with 8 bases that match TRBD2. This CDR3 has 13 residues. Trimming removed 5 bases from V and 2 bases from J; junction bases left unmatched: 3. Germline loops: CDR1 DFQATT, CDR2 SNEGSKA (reference sequence). CDR3 residues: CSARRGATDTQYF. As DNA, the CDR3 is TGCAGTGCTCGGCGGGGGGCCACAGATACGCAGTATTTT.

The gene calls are TRBV4-2 and TRBJ2-3, with 9 bases matching TRBD2. The germline V gene has CDR1 LGHNA and CDR2 YNFKEQ. This CDR3 is 19 amino acids long. The ends lost 0 bases at V and 6 bases at J; junction bases unmatched: 16. As DNA, the CDR3 is TGTGCCAGCAGCCAAGATGCCCCTCGACTAGCGGTTAGAGGCGATACGCAGTATTTT. Residues: CASSQDAPRLAVRGDTQYF.

V usage is TRBV5-1 and J usage is TRBJ1-1, with D possibly being TRBD1 (5 bases). The CDR3 loop spans 13 amino acids. The V gene lost 4 bases and the J gene lost 7 bases, with 14 bases spanning the gap. CDR1 SGHRS and CDR2 YFSETQ come from the germline V gene. The CDR3 nucleotides read TGCGCCAGCAGCCCGGGGACGGTAGATGAAGCTTTCTTT. It is translated as CASSPGTVDEAFF.

The genes are TRBV7-9 and TRBJ2-3; 7 bases match TRBD1. Germline V gives CDR1 SEHNR, CDR2 FQNEAQ (reference sequence). The V and J ends lost 5 bases and 2 bases, in that order; junction bases with no gene match: 16. The CDR3 is made up of 18 amino acids. The CDR3 DNA is TGTGCCAGCAGCGCACAGATCGGCTTCGACAGGGCCACAGATACGCAGTATTTT. This encodes CASSAQIGFDRATDTQYF.

V and J are TRBV2 and TRBJ1-4; D is ambiguous. The CDR3 is 12 amino acids. Germline CDR1 is SNHLY and CDR2 is FYNNEI. V was pared by 9 bases and J by 7 bases, with 12 bases between. CDR3 DNA sequence: TGTGCCAGTACCGACTCGGGTGAAAAACTGTTTTTT. This gives the protein CASTDSGEKLFF.

In its sample, this clonotype was seen a few times. One end of the junction fails to match germline, which may point to a read error. The chain couples TRBV2 to TRBJ1-3; D remains unclear. Germline V gene lookup returns CDR1 SNHLY and CDR2 FYNNEI. This CDR3 is 13 amino acids long. The CDR3 nucleotides read TGTGCCAGCAGGGAAGGCTCTGGAAACACCATATATTTT. This encodes CASREGSGNTIYF.

Only a few counts were recorded for this clonotype. The V call is TRBV20-1, the J call TRBJ2-7; D might be TRBD1 (6 bases). V lost 0 bases and J 2 bases, leaving 11 bases between the germline ends. The CDR3 length is 14 residues. Germline CDR1 and CDR2: DFQATT and SNEGSKA (reference sequence). The CDR3 nucleotides are TGCAGTGCTAGAGAAGGGGGTACACCCTACGAGCAGTACTTC. As protein: CSAREGGTPYEQYF.

The chain is built from TRBV5-1 and TRBJ2-2, with D unclear. Trimming took off 0 bases at V and 9 bases at J, with 9 bases between the two ends. Per germline, CDR1 SGHRS and CDR2 YFSETQ. The CDR3 contains 13 residues. CDR3 DNA sequence: TGCGCCAGCAGCTTGGGAGCGAACCGGGAGCTGTTTTTT. Translating it yields CASSLGANRELFF.

This clonotype was seen more than once but under ten times. The chain recombines TRBV20-1 with TRBJ1-1; weak D call: TRBD1 (5 bases). The length of the CDR3 is 14 residues. The germline V and J ends were trimmed by 2 bases and 1 base, with 11 bases remaining between them. Germline CDR1 is DFQATT and CDR2 is SNEGSKA (reference sequence). CDR3 protein: CSARKNDRNTEAFF. CDR3 sequence (DNA): TGCAGTGCTAGAAAGAATGACAGGAACACTGAAGCTTTCTTT.

This clonotype was detected a few times. The chain uses TRBV2 and TRBJ2-5; 7 nucleotides agree with TRBD2. This CDR3 has 15 amino acids. The germline V gene has CDR1 SNHLY and CDR2 FYNNEI. Germline trimming cut 6 bases from V and 8 bases from J; bases unmatched to any gene: 15. The CDR3 sequence is CASRVGGTAISTQYF. The CDR3 nucleotides are TGTGCCAGCAGGGTCGGGGGGACCGCCATATCCACCCAGTACTTC.

This clonotype was seen ten or more times. The rearrangement joins TRBV5-1 to TRBJ1-1; D is unclear. Between the trimmed V and J ends, which lost 2 bases and 1 base, there was a span of 6 bases. The CDR3 consists of 13 residues. Germline V lookup: CDR1 SGHRS, CDR2 YFSETQ. In nucleotides, the CDR3 is TGCGCCAGCAGCTTCAGGAAGAACACTGAAGCTTTCTTT. It is translated as CASSFRKNTEAFF.

V is TRBV5-1 and J is TRBJ1-1, with D unresolved. Germline CDR1 and CDR2: SGHRS and YFSETQ. Trimming removed 0 bases at V and 11 bases at J, with 14 bases between. This CDR3 is built from 13 residues. The CDR3 reads CASSLAEVPGAFF. The CDR3 DNA follows: TGCGCCAGCAGCTTGGCCGAGGTACCGGGGGCTTTCTTT. Full variable domain (remainder filled in from reference TRBV5-1 and TRBJ1-1): KAGVTQTPRYLIKTRGQQVTLSCSPISGHRSVSWYQQTPGQGLQFLFEYFSETQRNKGNFPGRFSGRQFSNSRSEMNVSTLELGDSALYLCASSLAEVPGAFFGQGTRLTVV.

This clonotype appeared a few times. This chain links TRBV12-3 or TRBV12-4 with TRBJ2-5, with D perhaps TRBD1 or TRBD2 (5 bases each). The CDR3 is 11 amino acids. V was clipped by 7 bases and J by 4 bases, with 7 bases between them. CDR3 amino acids: CASTGLETQYF. CDR3 in DNA: TGTGCCAGCACGGGGCTAGAGACCCAGTACTTC.

This clonotype was counted only a few times. The CDR3 is CSASEVYQPQHF. CDR3 DNA sequence: TGCAGTGCTAGTGAGGTGTATCAGCCCCAGCATTTT. This chain uses TRBV20-1 with TRBJ1-5; D is unclear. The CDR3 totals 12 residues. V was clipped by 3 bases and J by 5 bases, with 8 bases between them. The germline V gene encodes CDR1 DFQATT and CDR2 SNEGSKA (reference sequence).

This clonotype was seen only a few times. This sequence joins TRBV23-1 and TRBJ2-7; D call uncertain. TRBV23-1 is labeled an ORF, and its function is uncertain. CDR3 length equals 16 residues. The V end lost 0 bases, the J end lost 6 bases, and 18 bases lay between the germline ends. CDR3 sequence (DNA): TGCGCCAGCAGTCAATCGATTGGGCATTTTGGGGTCGAGCAGTACGTC. Amino acid sequence: CASSQSIGHFGVEQYV.

CDR3 region: CASSQALDGTPDSPLHF. DNA for the CDR3: TGTGCCAGCAGCCAAGCTTTAGATGGGACACCTGATTCACCCCTCCACTTT. The rearrangement joins TRBV3-1 to TRBJ1-6; D may be TRBD1 (6 bases). Per germline, CDR1 LGHDT and CDR2 YNNKEL (reference sequence). The CDR3 runs to 17 residues. V was shortened by 1 base and J by 8 bases, with 18 bases between the two germline ends.

This chain uses TRBV7-9 with TRBJ2-3; no firm D call. The CDR3 contains 15 residues. Germline assignment: CDR1 SEHNR and CDR2 FQNEAQ (reference sequence). V shed 5 bases and J shed 4 bases, with 16 bases lying between them. CDR3 coding DNA: TGTGCCAGCAGCCCAACGTCCCTGGGCGCAGATACGCAGTATTTT. Encoded protein: CASSPTSLGADTQYF.

The chain recombines TRBV30 with TRBJ1-1; 9 bases fit TRBD1. The CDR3 runs 14 residues. Germline assignment: CDR1 GTSNPN and CDR2 SVGIG (reference sequence). Trimming cost V 3 bases and J 5 bases; bases outside gene matches: 7. In DNA form, the CDR3 reads TGTGCCTGGAGACTACAGGGGGCGGGTACTGAAGCTTTCTTT. Amino acids: CAWRLQGAGTEAFF.

The table lists this clonotype with a few counts. The CDR3 is CASSQDISGERTDTQYF. As DNA, the CDR3 is TGTGCCAGCAGCCAAGATATTAGCGGGGAAAGGACAGATACGCAGTATTTT. V usage is TRBV4-2 and J usage is TRBJ2-3; TRBD2 aligns across 8 bases. The CDR3 is 17 residues long. The germline CDR1 and CDR2 sequences are LGHNA and YNFKEQ. J gave up 3 bases and V 0 bases, and 8 bases lay outside the gene matches.

The sample holds a few counts of this clonotype. The chain joins TRBV30 to TRBJ1-2, with D maybe TRBD1 (6 bases). The germline gives CDR1 GTSNPN, CDR2 SVGIG (reference sequence). V lost 2 bases, J lost 4 bases, and 14 bases lay in between. This CDR3 has 14 amino acids. The CDR3 region is CAWSRGGVSYGYTF. DNA for the CDR3: TGTGCCTGGAGTAGGGGGGGCGTCAGCTATGGCTACACCTTC.

This clonotype has ten or more counts. The chain employs TRBV6-1 and TRBJ2-3, with D hard to call. The CDR3 loop spans 11 amino acids. CDR1 and CDR2 from the germline V gene are MNHNS and SASEGT. Between the trimmed V and J ends, which lost 4 bases and 9 bases, there was a span of 8 bases. The CDR3: CASSAETTQYF. In DNA, the CDR3 is TGTGCCAGCAGTGCAGAAACGACGCAGTATTTT.

The rearrangement uses TRBV27 and TRBJ1-1; TRBD1 is a possible D gene (5 bases). Germline CDR1 and CDR2: MNHEY and SMNVEV (reference sequence). V was clipped by 3 bases and J by 7 bases, with 12 bases between them. This CDR3 region has 13 residues. The CDR3 nucleotides read TGTGCCAGCAGTTTTTGGGGGATAAGTGAAGCTTTCTTT. Its protein is CASSFWGISEAFF.

This chain links TRBV6-5 with TRBJ2-5, with TRBD2 matching over 9 bases. Germline lookup yields CDR1 MNHEY and CDR2 SVGAGI. Trimming took 4 bases from V and 4 from J; bases not matched to a gene: 13. The CDR3 extends over 17 amino acids. As DNA, the CDR3 is TGTGCCAGCAGTTCTCCTTCTGGCGGGGGGGCCGGAGAGACCCAGTACTTC. As protein: CASSSPSGGGAGETQYF.